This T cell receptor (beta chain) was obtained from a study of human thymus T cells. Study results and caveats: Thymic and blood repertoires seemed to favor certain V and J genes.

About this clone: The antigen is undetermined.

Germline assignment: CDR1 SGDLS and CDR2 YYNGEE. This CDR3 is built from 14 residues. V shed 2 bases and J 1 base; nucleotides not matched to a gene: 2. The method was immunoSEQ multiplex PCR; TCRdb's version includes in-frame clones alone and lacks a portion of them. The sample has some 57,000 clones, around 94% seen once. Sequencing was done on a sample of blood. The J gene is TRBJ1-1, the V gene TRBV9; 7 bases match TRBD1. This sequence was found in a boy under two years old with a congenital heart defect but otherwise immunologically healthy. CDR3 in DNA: TGTGCCAGCAGCGTTGACAGGGAGAACACTGAAGCTTTCTTT. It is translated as CASSVDRENTEAFF.